This T cell receptor beta chain was identified during a study of T cell repertoires in cytomegalovirus infection. About the study: Public TCR beta signature analysis indicated the presence of both CMV infection and matching HLA type. Notes on the study in general: The ex vivo response was dominated by HLA-C-restricted CMV-specific TCR beta clonotypes. The study identified carriers of CMV plus the relevant HLA from cumulative public TCR beta family frequency.

This clonotype occurred many times. Its antigen remains unidentified. One end of the junction does not line up with germline, which may come from a read error. Germline V gene data show CDR1 as SGHVS and CDR2 as FQNEAQ. This CDR3 comprises 15 residues. TCRdb re-called the reads with MiXCR, one entry per CDR3 protein. The sample includes about 310,000 distinct CDR3 sequences, roughly a sixth seen only once; the top ten take around 11%. The chain recombines TRBV7-8 with TRBJ2-7, with D unresolved. The receptor comes from a human donor in good health (CMV status not recorded). Some clones in this sample may be carry-over from other donors' samples. The specimen was PBMCs. In DNA form, the CDR3 reads TGTGCCAGCAGCCCTCGGTTAGCCCCTTCCTCCGAGCAGTACTTC. Translated: CASSPRLAPSSEQYF.